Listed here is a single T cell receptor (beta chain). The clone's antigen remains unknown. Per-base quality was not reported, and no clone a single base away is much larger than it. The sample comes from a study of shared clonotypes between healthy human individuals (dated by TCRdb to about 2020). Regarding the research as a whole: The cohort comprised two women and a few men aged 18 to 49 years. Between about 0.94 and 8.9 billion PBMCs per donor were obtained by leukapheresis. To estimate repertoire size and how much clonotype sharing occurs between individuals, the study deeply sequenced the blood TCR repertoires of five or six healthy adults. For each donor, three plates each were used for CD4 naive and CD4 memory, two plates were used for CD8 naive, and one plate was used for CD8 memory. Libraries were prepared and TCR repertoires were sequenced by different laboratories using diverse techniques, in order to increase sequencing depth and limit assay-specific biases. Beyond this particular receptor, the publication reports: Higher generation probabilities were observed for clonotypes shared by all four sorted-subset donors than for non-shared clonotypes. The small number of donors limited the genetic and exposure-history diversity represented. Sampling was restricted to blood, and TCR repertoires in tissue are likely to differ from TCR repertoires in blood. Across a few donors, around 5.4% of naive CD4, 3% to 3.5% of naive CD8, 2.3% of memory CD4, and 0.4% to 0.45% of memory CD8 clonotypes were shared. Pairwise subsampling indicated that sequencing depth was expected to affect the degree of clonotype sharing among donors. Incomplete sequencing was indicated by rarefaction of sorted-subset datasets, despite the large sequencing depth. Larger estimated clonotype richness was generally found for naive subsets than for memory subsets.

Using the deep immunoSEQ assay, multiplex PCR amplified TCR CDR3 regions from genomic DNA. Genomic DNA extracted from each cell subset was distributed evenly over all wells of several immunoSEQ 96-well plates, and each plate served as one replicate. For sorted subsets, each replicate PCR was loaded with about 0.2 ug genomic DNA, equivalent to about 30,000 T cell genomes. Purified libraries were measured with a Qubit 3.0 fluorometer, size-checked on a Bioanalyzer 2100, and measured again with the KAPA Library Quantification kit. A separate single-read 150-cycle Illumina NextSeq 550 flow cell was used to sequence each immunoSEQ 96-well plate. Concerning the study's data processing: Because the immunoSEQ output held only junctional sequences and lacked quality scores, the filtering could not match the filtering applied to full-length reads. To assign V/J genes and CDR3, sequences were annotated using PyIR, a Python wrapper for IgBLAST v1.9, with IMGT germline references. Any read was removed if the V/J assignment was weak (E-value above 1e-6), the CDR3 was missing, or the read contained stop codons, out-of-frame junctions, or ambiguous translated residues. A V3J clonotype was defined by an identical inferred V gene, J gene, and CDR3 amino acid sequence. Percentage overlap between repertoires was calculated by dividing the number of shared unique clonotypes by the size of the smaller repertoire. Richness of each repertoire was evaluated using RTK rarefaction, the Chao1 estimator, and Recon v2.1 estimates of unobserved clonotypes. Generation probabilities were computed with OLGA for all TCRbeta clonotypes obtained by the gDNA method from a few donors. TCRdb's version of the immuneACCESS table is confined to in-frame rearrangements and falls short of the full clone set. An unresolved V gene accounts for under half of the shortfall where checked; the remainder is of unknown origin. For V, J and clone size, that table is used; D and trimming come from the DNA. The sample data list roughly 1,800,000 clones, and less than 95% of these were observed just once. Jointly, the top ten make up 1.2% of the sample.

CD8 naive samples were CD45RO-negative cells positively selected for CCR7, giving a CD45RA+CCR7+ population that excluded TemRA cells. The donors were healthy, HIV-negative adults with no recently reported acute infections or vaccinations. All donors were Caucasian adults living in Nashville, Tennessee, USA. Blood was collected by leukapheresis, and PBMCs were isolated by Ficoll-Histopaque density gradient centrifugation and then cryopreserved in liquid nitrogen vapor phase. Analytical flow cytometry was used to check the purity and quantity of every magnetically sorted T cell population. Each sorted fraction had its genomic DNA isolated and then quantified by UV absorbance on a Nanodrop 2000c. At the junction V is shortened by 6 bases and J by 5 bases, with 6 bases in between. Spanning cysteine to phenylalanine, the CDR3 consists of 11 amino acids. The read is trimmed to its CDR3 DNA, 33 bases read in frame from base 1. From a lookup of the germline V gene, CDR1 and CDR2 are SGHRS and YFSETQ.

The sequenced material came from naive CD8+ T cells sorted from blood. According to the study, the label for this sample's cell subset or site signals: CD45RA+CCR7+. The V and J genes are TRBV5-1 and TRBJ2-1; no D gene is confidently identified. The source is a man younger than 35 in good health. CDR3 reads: CASTADNEQFF. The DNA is TGCGCCAGCACGGCAGACAATGAGCAGTTCTTC.